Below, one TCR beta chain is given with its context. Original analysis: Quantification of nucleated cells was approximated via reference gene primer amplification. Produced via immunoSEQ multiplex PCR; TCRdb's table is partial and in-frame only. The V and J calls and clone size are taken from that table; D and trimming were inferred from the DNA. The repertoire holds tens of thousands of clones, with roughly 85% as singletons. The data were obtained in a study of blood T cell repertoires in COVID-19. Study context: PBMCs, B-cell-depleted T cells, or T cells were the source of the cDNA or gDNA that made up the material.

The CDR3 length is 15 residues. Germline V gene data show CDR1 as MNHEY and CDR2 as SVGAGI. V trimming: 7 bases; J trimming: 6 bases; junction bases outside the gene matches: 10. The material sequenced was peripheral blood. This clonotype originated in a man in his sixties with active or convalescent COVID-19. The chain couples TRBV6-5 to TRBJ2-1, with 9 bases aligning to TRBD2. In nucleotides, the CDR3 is TGTGCCAGCACCCCAGCGGGGGGTACAGGCAATGAGCAGTTCTTC. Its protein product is CASTPAGGTGNEQFF.